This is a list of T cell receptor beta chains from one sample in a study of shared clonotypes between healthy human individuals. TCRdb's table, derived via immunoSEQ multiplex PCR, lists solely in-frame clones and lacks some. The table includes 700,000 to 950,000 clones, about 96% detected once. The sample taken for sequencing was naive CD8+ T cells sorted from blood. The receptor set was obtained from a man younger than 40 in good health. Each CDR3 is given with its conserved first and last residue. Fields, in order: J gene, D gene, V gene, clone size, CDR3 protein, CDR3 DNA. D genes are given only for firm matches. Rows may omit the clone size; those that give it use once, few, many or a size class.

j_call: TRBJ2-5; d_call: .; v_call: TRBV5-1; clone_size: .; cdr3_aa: CASSFRGGETQYF; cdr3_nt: TGCGCCAGCAGCTTCAGGGGCGGCGAGACCCAGTACTTC
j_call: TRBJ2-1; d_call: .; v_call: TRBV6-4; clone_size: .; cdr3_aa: CASSASPPSSYNEQFF; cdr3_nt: TGTGCCAGCAGTGCTAGTCCTCCGAGCTCCTACAATGAGCAGTTCTTC
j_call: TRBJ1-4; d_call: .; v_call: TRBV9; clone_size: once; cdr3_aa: CASSGGTANEKLFF; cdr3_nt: TGTGCCAGCAGCGGCGGGACGGCTAATGAAAAACTGTTTTTT
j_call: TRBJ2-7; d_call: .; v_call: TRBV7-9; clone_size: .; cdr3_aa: CASAERDSSYEQYF; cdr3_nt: TGTGCCAGCGCAGAGCGGGACAGCTCCTACGAGCAGTACTTC
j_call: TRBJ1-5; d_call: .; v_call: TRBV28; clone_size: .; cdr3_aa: CASSPDNYSNQPQHF; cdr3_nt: TGTGCCAGCAGCCCCGACAATTATAGCAATCAGCCCCAGCATTTT
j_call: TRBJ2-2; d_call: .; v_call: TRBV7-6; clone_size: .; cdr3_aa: CASSLFLESDTGELFF; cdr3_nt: TGTGCCAGCAGCTTATTTCTAGAGTCTGACACCGGGGAGCTGTTTTTT
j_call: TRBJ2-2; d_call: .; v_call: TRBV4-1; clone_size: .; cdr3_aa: CASSQATGNTGELFF; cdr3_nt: TGCGCCAGCAGCCAGGCGACAGGAAACACCGGGGAGCTGTTTTTT
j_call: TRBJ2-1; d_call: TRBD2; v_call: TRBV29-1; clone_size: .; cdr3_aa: CSVGTSGRLPKGQFF; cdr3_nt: TGCAGCGTTGGGACTAGCGGGAGGCTTCCGAAGGGGCAGTTCTTC
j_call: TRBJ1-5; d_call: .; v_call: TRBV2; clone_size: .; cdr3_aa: CASRPTLGVEQPQHF; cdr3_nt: TGTGCCAGCCGACCGACGTTAGGGGTGGAGCAGCCCCAGCATTTT
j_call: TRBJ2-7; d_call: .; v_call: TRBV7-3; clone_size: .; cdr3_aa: CASSPTVSYEQYF; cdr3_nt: TGTGCCAGCAGCCCGACGGTTTCCTACGAGCAGTACTTC
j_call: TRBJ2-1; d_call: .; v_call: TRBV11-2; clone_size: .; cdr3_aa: CASSLRGHPPDEQFF; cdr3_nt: TGTGCCAGCAGCTTAAGAGGGCACCCGCCCGATGAGCAGTTCTTC
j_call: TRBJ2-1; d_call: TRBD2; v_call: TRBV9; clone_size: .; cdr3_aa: CASSVVKGASGSYNEQFF; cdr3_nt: TGTGCCAGCAGCGTAGTTAAGGGCGCTAGCGGGAGTTACAATGAGCAGTTCTTC
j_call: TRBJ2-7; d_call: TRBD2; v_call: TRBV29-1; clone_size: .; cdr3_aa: CSVEKGLAGLTYEQYF; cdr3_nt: TGCAGCGTTGAAAAGGGACTAGCGGGACTTACCTACGAGCAGTACTTC
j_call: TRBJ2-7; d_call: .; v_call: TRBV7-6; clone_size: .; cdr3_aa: CASSPGGEEQYF; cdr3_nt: TGTGCCAGCAGCCCCGGTGGGGAGGAGCAGTACTTC
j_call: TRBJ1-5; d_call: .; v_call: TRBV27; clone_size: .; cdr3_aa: CASSLLGNQPQHF; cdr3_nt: TGTGCCAGCAGTTTATTGGGGAATCAGCCCCAGCATTTT
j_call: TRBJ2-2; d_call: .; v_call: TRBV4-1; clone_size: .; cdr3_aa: CASSHPLGELFF; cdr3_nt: TGCGCCAGCAGCCACCCGTTGGGGGAGCTGTTTTTT
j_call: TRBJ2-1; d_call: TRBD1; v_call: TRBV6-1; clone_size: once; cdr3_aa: CASSATGALVWNEQFF; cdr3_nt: TGTGCCAGCAGTGCGACAGGGGCCCTTGTGTGGAATGAGCAGTTCTTC
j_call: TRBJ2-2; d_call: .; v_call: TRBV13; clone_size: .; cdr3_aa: CASSLGTTAGELFF; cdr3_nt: TGTGCCAGCAGCTTGGGGACGACCGCCGGGGAGCTGTTTTTT
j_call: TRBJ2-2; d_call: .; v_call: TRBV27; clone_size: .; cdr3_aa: CASSIPAGELFF; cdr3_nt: TGTGCCAGCAGCATACCGGCCGGGGAGCTGTTTTTT
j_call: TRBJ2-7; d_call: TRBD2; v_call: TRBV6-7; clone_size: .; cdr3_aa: CASSPPTSGPRLF; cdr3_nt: TGTGCCAGCAGCCCCCCGACTAGCGGACCAAGGCTCTTC
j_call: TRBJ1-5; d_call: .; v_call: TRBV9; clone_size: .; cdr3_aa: CASSVEGNSNQPQHF; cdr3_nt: TGTGCCAGCAGCGTAGAGGGTAATAGCAATCAGCCCCAGCATTTT
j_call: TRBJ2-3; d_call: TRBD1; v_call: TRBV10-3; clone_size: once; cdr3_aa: CASWTGGTDTQYF; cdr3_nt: TGTGCCAGCTGGACAGGGGGCACAGATACGCAGTATTTT
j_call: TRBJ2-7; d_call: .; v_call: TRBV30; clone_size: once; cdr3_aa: CAWAGLSSYEQYF; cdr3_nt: TGTGCCTGGGCGGGTCTTAGCTCCTACGAGCAGTACTTC
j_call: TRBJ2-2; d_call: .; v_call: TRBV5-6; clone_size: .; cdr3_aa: CASSSYTGELFF; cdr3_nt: TGTGCCAGCAGCTCCTACACCGGGGAGCTGTTTTTT
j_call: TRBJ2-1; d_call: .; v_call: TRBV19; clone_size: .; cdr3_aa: CASSMMGPGNEQFF; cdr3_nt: TGTGCCAGTAGTATGATGGGCCCGGGCAATGAGCAGTTCTTC